The sequence of this T cell receptor beta chain was determined in a study of blood T cell repertoires in COVID-19. TCRdb's table, derived via immunoSEQ multiplex PCR, lists solely in-frame clones and lacks some. The sample records about 150,000 clones, about 80% being singletons. The CDR3 runs to 12 residues. CDR1 and CDR2 from the germline V gene are GTSNPN and SVGIG (reference sequence). Trimming removed 5 bases at V and 5 bases at J, with 12 bases between. The chain has TRBV30 and TRBJ2-5; the D gene is possibly TRBD1 (7 bases). The TCR was taken from a man in his 70s who had recovered from COVID-19. The sample consisted of peripheral blood. CDR3 loop: CAWETGRETQYF. Here the CDR3 DNA reads TGTGCCTGGGAGACAGGGAGGGAGACCCAGTACTTC.